This T cell receptor (beta chain) was obtained from a study of cytomegalovirus exposure and HLA in healthy donors. Whole-study findings and limits: Roughly even sequencing depth across donors was the assumption behind the presence/absence analyses.

Looked up from germline, CDR1 is SNHLY and CDR2 is FYNNEI. This CDR3 is built from 13 residues. V trimming: 7 bases; J trimming: 5 bases; junction bases outside the gene matches: 7. Of note for this clone: Its antigen is not identified.

This PCR relied on a set of 60 Vbeta primers and 13 Jbeta primers. In the source study's methods: Among the unique TCR beta chains that a later analysis counted, about 81 million in all, 10 million to 14 million were shared. Sequenced by immunoSEQ multiplex PCR; TCRdb stores in-frame clones only, minus some. The DNA was the basis for D and trimming; V, J and clone size are from that table. The table shows around 130,000 clones, with approximately 83% occurring only once. The sequencing sample was made of PBMCs. This chain links TRBV2 with TRBJ2-7, with 8 bases identical to TRBD2. This TCR was recovered from a girl aged 2 to 10 in good health and CMV-seronegative. CDR3 in amino acids: CASNGLARHEQYF. DNA of the CDR3: TGTGCCAGCAATGGACTAGCTCGCCACGAGCAGTACTTC. Combining the CDR3 with reference TRBV2 and TRBJ2-7 gives the whole variable domain EPEVTQTPSHQVTQMGQEVILRCVPISNHLYFYWYRQILGQKVEFLVSFYNNEISEKSEIFDDQFSVERPDGSNFTLKIRSTKLEDSAMYFCASNGLARHEQYFGPGTRLTVT.